This T cell receptor beta chain was captured in a study of post-analysis software for immune sequencing data. Study at large: Both relapsing-remitting and secondary progressive multiple sclerosis featured among the disease courses, as did progressive-relapsing multiple sclerosis. Findings and limits, study-wide: The study found significantly lower normalized Chao1 diversity in multiple sclerosis patients than in controls. Elevated frequency relative to controls characterized 4 or 5 TRBV segments in patients, TRBV5-6, TRBV5-1 and TRBV20-1 among them.

Germline V gene sequence: CDR1 SGHRS, CDR2 YFSETQ. The CDR3 consists of 16 residues. V shed 3 bases and J 1 base; nucleotides not matched to a gene: 7. Unique molecular identifiers were carried by the TCR beta cDNA libraries. A population of 1 to 10 million T cells gave rise to about half a million cDNA molecules. TCRdb re-called the PCR reads through MiXCR, storing one row per CDR3 protein. Of around 500,000 distinct CDR3 sequences listed, roughly 34% are singletons. Only a few counts were recorded for this clonotype. The target antigen is unknown. This chain joins TRBV5-1 and TRBJ2-5; 9 nucleotides align to TRBD2. The sample consisted of blood. The TCR originated in a girl aged 2-17 years with multiple sclerosis. CDR3 protein: CASSSLAGAFQETQYF. Written as DNA, the CDR3 is TGCGCCAGCAGCTCATTAGCGGGGGCCTTCCAAGAGACCCAGTACTTC. Filled out from reference TRBV5-1 and TRBJ2-5, the complete variable domain reads KAGVTQTPRYLIKTRGQQVTLSCSPISGHRSVSWYQQTPGQGLQFLFEYFSETQRNKGNFPGRFSGRQFSNSRSEMNVSTLELGDSALYLCASSSLAGAFQETQYFGPGTRLLVL.